What follows are 5 T cell receptor beta chains derived from one specimen sequenced in a study of blood T cell repertoires in COVID-19. Using immunoSEQ multiplex PCR, the repertoire was profiled, and TCRdb retains in-frame clones only, with some absent. Here the sample spans about 110,000 clones, around 83% being singletons. Sequencing used peripheral blood. The receptor source for this set is a woman in her 70s with acute or convalescent COVID-19.

This chain connects TRBV25-1 to TRBJ2-7; 8 bases are shared with TRBD1. Germline V gene lookup returns CDR1 MGHDK and CDR2 SYGVNS. The CDR3 has 15 amino acids. V dropped 2 bases and J dropped 3; count of bases not matched to a gene: 6. CDR3 protein: CASSEPGQGDYEQYF. The DNA of the CDR3 is TGTGCCAGCAGTGAACCTGGACAGGGTGACTACGAGCAGTACTTC.

This clone appeared a few times. The chain recombines TRBV29-1 with TRBJ1-5, with D perhaps TRBD1 (5 bases). Germline CDR1 reads SQVTM; CDR2 reads ANQGSEA. The CDR3 spans 12 residues. In DNA, the CDR3 is TGCGCTGCAGGGTATAGCAATCAGCCCCAGCATTTT. Translated: CAAGYSNQPQHF. Drawing the rest from reference TRBV29-1 and TRBJ1-5, the complete variable domain is SAVISQKPSRDICQRGTSLTIQCQVDSQVTMMFWYRQQPGQSLTLIATANQGSEATYESGFVIDKFPISRPNLTFSTLTVSNMSPEDSSIYLCAAGYSNQPQHFGDGTRLSIL.

The chain carries TRBV19 and TRBJ2-3, with a weak D call TRBD1 (6 bases). Germline CDR1 reads LNHDA; CDR2 reads SQIVND (reference sequence). V dropped 4 bases and J dropped 2 bases, with 7 bases sitting between them. The CDR3 loop spans 13 amino acids. CDR3 region: CASSRGHTDTQYF. Here the CDR3 DNA reads TGTGCCAGTAGTAGGGGGCACACAGATACGCAGTATTTT.

The chain couples TRBV2 to TRBJ2-5, with 9 nucleotides matching TRBD1. Germline-derived CDR1 and CDR2 are SNHLY and FYNNEI. The trim removed 1 base at V and 2 bases at J, leaving 5 bases unmatched. This CDR3 spans 16 amino acids. This CDR3 reads CASSEVGTGKQETQYF. CDR3 nucleotide sequence: TGTGCCAGCAGTGAAGTGGGGACAGGGAAGCAAGAGACCCAGTACTTC.

The V call is TRBV28, the J call TRBJ1-2; D remains ambiguous. Per the germline V gene, CDR1 is MDHEN and CDR2 is SYDVKM. This CDR3 is built from 16 residues. V was cut by 7 bases and J by 11 bases, with 29 bases left in between. DNA for the CDR3: TGTGCCAGCACCTTAGATGGTGGCGGATCCCTGTTCCGGTACACCTTC. Its translation is CASTLDGGGSLFRYTF.